The 4 T cell receptor beta chains given below trace back to one sample, sequenced in a study of T-cell reconstitution after alpha-beta-depleted transplantation in children. Preparation of the TCRbeta library used unique molecular identifiers. Using its own MiXCR run on the PCR reads, TCRdb lists one record per CDR3 protein. This repertoire shows roughly 160,000 distinct CDR3 sequences, 11% found once; its top ten account for 13%. The sequenced sample was PBMCs, obtained before TCRalphabeta/CD19-depleted stem cell transplant. These receptors were taken from a boy aged 2 to 10 with acute myeloid leukemia, due to receive a stem cell transplant.

This clonotype was seen ten or more times. This chain uses TRBV11-2 with TRBJ2-7; D tentatively fits TRBD1 or TRBD2 (5 bases each). Per germline, CDR1 SGHAT and CDR2 FQNNGV. Deletions cut 3 bases from V and 2 bases from J, with 11 bases between. The CDR3 loop spans 14 amino acids. CDR3 residues: CASSLRGATYEQYF. CDR3 coding DNA: TGTGCCAGCAGCTTGAGGGGCGCGACCTACGAGCAGTACTTC.

Ten or more counts support this clonotype. The chain is built from TRBV6-4 and TRBJ1-3; D uncertain. The V end was cut by 7 bases, the J end by 0 bases, with 13 bases between. The CDR3 sequence is 15 residues long. The germline V gene has CDR1 MRHNA and CDR2 SNTAGT. The CDR3 spells CASTEGYYSGNTIYF. CDR3 coding DNA: TGTGCCAGCACTGAAGGGTATTACTCTGGAAACACCATATATTTT.

This clonotype occurred many times. J is TRBJ1-2 and V is TRBV5-1; no clear D. From germline, CDR1 is SGHRS and CDR2 YFSETQ. The V gene lost 1 base and the J gene lost 0 bases, with 10 bases spanning the gap. The CDR3 length is 15 residues. CDR3 DNA: TGCGCCAGCAGCTTGCGGTCTGGGACTAACTATGGCTACACCTTC. Translating it yields CASSLRSGTNYGYTF.

This clonotype was picked up many times. The chain links TRBV12-3 or TRBV12-4 to TRBJ2-3, with no clear D. Trimming left V 6 bases short and J 2 bases short, with 9 bases between. CDR3 length: 13 residues. This chain's CDR3 is CASSTAPTDTQYF. The CDR3 coding sequence is TGTGCCAGCAGCACAGCCCCCACAGATACGCAGTATTTT.